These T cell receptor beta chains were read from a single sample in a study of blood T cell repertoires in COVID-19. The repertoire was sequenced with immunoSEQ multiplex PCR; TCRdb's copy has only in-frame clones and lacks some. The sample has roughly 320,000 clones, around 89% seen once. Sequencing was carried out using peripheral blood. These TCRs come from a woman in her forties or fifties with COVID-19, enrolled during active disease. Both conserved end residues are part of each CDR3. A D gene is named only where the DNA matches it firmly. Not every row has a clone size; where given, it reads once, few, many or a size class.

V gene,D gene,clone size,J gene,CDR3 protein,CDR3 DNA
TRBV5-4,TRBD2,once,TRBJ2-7,CASSLGSSGMSYEQYF,TGTGCCAGCAGCTTGGGGTCTAGCGGGATGTCCTACGAGCAGTACTTC
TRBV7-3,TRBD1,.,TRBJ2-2,CASSSETGTNTGELFF,TGTGCCAGCAGCTCCGAGACAGGGACGAACACCGGGGAGCTGTTTTTT
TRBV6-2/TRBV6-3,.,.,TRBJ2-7,CASSSSLGANSYEQYF,TGTGCCAGCAGTTCCAGCCTGGGCGCGAACTCCTACGAGCAGTACTTC
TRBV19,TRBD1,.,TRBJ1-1,CASRDRARGTEAFF,TGTGCCAGTAGAGACAGGGCCCGAGGTACTGAAGCTTTCTTT
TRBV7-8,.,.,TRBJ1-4,CASRARGVLNEKLFF,TGTGCCAGCAGGGCACGGGGGGTGCTCAATGAAAAACTGTTTTTT
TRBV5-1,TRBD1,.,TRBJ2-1,CASSLAATGYNEQFF,TGCGCCAGCAGCTTGGCGGCGACAGGGTACAATGAGCAGTTCTTC
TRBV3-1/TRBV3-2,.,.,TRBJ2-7,CASSLRRRQAYEQYF,TGTGCCAGCAGCCTACGACGAAGACAGGCCTACGAGCAGTACTTC
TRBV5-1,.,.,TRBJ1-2,CASLSHPDRIQRGTF,TGCGCCAGCCTGAGCCACCCAGACAGGATCCAGAGGGGCACCTTC
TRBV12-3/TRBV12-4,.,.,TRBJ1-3,CASTARGNTIYF,TGTGCCAGCACGGCCAGGGGAAACACCATATATTTT
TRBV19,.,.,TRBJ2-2,CASKVLAETYWAGELFF,TGTGCCAGTAAGGTACTAGCCGAAACGTATTGGGCCGGGGAGCTGTTTTTT
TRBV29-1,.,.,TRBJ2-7,CSVYDTLSSYEQYF,TGCAGCGTCTATGACACCCTCAGTTCCTACGAGCAGTACTTC
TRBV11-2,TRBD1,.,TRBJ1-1,CASSLDFDRGRNTEAFF,TGTGCCAGCAGCTTAGATTTCGACAGGGGACGGAACACTGAAGCTTTCTTT
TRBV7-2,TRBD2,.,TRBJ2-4,CASSPGGTLGAQNIQYF,TGTGCCAGCAGTCCCGGGGGGACTCTAGGGGCCCAAAACATTCAGTACTTC
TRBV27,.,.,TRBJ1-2,CASSLVVGGAQGYTF,TGTGCCAGCAGTTTGGTTGTGGGCGGGGCGCAGGGCTACACCTTC
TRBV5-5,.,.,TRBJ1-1,CASILSGGNTEAFF,TGTGCCAGCATCCTTAGCGGGGGGAACACTGAAGCTTTCTTT
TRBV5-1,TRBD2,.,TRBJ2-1,CASSFGTSGRANEQFF,TGCGCCAGCAGCTTCGGGACTAGCGGGAGGGCCAATGAGCAGTTCTTC
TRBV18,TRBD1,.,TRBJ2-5,CASSPRQGKETQYF,TGTGCCAGCTCTCCTCGACAGGGGAAGGAGACCCAGTACTTC
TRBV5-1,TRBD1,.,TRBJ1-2,CASSLIGPQGMGGYTF,TGCGCCAGCAGCTTAATCGGACCACAGGGGATGGGTGGCTACACCTTC
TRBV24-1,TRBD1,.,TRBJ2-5,CATSDPTGAGETQYF,TGTGCCACCAGTGATCCCACAGGGGCAGGGGAGACCCAGTACTTC
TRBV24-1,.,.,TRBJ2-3,CATSDSQADTQYF,TGTGCCACCAGTGACAGCCAGGCAGATACGCAGTATTTT
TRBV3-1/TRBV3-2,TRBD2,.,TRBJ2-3,CASSQGTGLAGGSTQYF,TGTGCCAGCAGCCAAGGAACGGGACTAGCGGGAGGGAGCACGCAGTATTTT
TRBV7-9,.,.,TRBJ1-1,CASSFRDTERGNTEAFF,TGTGCCAGCAGCTTCCGGGACACGGAGAGGGGGAACACTGAAGCTTTCTTT
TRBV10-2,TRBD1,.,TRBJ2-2,CASRGQFFNTGELFF,TGCGCCAGCAGGGGACAGTTTTTCAACACCGGGGAGCTGTTTTTT
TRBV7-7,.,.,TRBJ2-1,CASSPEAEGEQFF,TGTGCTAGCAGCCCCGAGGCGGAGGGGGAGCAGTTCTTC
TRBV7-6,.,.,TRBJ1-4,CASSHRLATNEKLFF,TGTGCCAGCAGCCACCGACTCGCAACTAATGAAAAACTGTTTTTT
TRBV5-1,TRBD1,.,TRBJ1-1,CASSAGTGGTEAFF,TGCGCCAGCAGCGCCGGGACAGGGGGCACTGAAGCTTTCTTT
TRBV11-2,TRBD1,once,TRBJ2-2,CASTLVQGATGELFF,TGTGCCAGCACCTTAGTTCAGGGGGCCACCGGGGAGCTGTTTTTT
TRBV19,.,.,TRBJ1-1,CASTLGPRRGEAFF,TGTGCCAGTACCCTGGGGCCCCGCCGAGGTGAAGCTTTCTTT
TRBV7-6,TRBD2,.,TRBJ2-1,CASSRRGGKSSYNEQFF,TGTGCCAGCAGCCGTCGGGGGGGCAAAAGCTCCTACAATGAGCAGTTCTTC
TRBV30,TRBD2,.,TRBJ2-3,CAWRGLAGGSDTQYF,TGTGCCTGGAGGGGACTGGCGGGAGGATCAGATACGCAGTATTTT
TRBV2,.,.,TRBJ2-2,CASSEMVAANTGELFF,TGTGCCAGCAGTGAGATGGTAGCCGCGAACACCGGGGAGCTGTTTTTT
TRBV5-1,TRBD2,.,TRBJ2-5,CASSSGEGPLIETQYF,TGCGCCAGCAGTTCGGGGGAGGGCCCTCTTATAGAGACCCAGTACTTC
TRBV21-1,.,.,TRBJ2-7,CASSSGQLRYEQYF,TGTGCCAGCAGCAGTGGACAGTTAAGGTACGAGCAGTACTTC
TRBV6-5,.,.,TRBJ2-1,CASSPGLPYNEQFF,TGTGCCAGCAGTCCGGGACTTCCCTACAATGAGCAGTTCTTC
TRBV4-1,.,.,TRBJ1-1,CASSQALDRYYSEAFF,TGCGCCAGCAGCCAGGCCCTGGACAGATACTATTCTGAAGCTTTCTTT
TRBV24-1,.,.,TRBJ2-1,CATSGFGVLRDYNEQFF,TGTGCCACCAGTGGGTTCGGGGTATTAAGAGACTACAATGAGCAGTTCTTC
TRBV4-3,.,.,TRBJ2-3,CASSQEYPGSTDTQYF,TGCGCCAGCAGCCAAGAATACCCGGGAAGCACAGATACGCAGTATTTT
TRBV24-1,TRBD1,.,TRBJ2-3,CATSDPGQGLTDTQYF,TGTGCCACCAGTGATCCGGGACAGGGTCTAACAGATACGCAGTATTTT
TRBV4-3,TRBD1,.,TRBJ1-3,CASSLDRGPGNTIYF,TGCGCCAGTTCATTGGACAGGGGACCTGGAAACACCATATATTTT
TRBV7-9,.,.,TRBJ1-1,CASSLRQSNTEAFF,TGTGCCAGCAGCTTACGACAGTCGAACACTGAAGCTTTCTTT
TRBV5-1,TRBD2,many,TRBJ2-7,CASSSLAGTSYEQYF,TGCGCCAGCAGCTCTCTAGCGGGAACCTCCTACGAGCAGTACTTC
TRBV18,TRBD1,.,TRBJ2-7,CASSPPSRGIYEQYF,TGTGCCAGCTCACCACCGAGCAGGGGGATTTACGAGCAGTACTTC
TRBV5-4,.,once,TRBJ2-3,CASSFPLTDTQYF,TGTGCCAGCAGCTTCCCCCTCACAGATACGCAGTATTTT
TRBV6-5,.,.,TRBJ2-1,CASSSDGSYNEQFF,TGTGCCAGCAGTTCCGACGGGTCCTACAATGAGCAGTTCTTC
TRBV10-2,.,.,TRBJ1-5,CASTSERYQPQHF,TGCGCCAGCACCTCCGAGAGGTATCAGCCCCAGCATTTT
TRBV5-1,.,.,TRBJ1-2,CASSYGQTHYGYTF,TGCGCCAGCAGCTACGGACAGACCCACTATGGCTACACCTTC
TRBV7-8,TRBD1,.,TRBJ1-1,CASRSGTVNTEAFF,TGTGCCAGCAGGTCCGGGACAGTGAACACTGAAGCTTTCTTT
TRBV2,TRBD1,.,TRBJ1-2,CASSLGQGLSYTF,TGTGCCAGCAGCCTGGGACAGGGGCTGAGCTACACCTTC
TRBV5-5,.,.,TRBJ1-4,CASSSRPQNNEKLFF,TGTGCCAGCAGTTCGCGGCCGCAGAATAATGAAAAACTGTTTTTT
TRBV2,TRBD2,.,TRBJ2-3,CASRGTSTVSTQYF,TGTGCCAGCAGGGGGACTAGCACAGTCAGTACGCAGTATTTT
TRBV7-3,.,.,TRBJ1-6,CASSPSPGKSPLHF,TGTGCCAGCAGCCCCTCCCCGGGAAAATCACCCCTCCACTTT
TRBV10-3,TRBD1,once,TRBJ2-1,CAISEYGQANEQFF,TGTGCCATCAGTGAATATGGACAGGCCAATGAGCAGTTCTTC
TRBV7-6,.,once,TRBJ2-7,CASSRGQGWEQYF,TGTGCCAGCAGCAGGGGCCAGGGGTGGGAGCAGTACTTC
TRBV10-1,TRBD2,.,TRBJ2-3,CASRSGLAGSDTQYF,TGCGCCAGCAGAAGCGGACTAGCGGGTTCAGATACGCAGTATTTT
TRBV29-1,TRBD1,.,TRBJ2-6,CSVDDRVGANVLTF,TGCAGCGTTGACGACAGGGTTGGGGCCAACGTCCTGACTTTC
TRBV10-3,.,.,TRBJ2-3,CAISESGLLETDTQYF,TGTGCCATCAGTGAATCCGGACTGCTTGAAACAGATACGCAGTATTTT
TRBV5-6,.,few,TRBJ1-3,CASSPRYGSGNTIYF,TGTGCCAGCAGCCCCCGCTATGGCTCTGGAAACACCATATATTTT
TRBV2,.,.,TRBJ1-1,CASSMDINTEAFF,TGTGCCAGCAGTATGGACATAAACACTGAAGCTTTCTTT
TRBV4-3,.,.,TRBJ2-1,CASSQETERAHEQFF,TGCGCCAGCAGCCAAGAAACGGAGAGGGCCCATGAGCAGTTCTTC